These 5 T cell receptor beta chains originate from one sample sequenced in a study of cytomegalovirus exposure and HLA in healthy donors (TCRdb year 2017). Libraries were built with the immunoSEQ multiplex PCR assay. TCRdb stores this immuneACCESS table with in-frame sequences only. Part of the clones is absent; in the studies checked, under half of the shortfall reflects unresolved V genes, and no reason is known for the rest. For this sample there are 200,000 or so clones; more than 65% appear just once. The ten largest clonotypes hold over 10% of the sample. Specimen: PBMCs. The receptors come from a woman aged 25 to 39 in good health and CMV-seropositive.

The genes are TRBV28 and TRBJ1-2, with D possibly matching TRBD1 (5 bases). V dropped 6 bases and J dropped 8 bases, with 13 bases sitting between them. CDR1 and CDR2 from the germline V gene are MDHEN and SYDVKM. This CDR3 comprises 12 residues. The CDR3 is CASSLQVRGYTF. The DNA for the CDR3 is TGTGCCAGCAGCCTACAGGTGAGAGGCTACACCTTC.

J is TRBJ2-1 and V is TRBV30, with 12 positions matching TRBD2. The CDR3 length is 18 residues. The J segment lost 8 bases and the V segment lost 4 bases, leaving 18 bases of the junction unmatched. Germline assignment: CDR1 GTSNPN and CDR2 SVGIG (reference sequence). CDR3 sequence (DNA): TGTGCCTGGACGCCTACCAGGACTAGCGGGATCCCCCCGGATGAGCAGTTCTTC. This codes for CAWTPTRTSGIPPDEQFF.

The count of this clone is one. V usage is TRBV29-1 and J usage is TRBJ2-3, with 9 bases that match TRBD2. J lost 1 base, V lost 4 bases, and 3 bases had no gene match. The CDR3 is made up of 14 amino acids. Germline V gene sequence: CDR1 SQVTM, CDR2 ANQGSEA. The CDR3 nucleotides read TGCAGCGTTGCAGGCGGGAGGGGCACAGATACGCAGTATTTT. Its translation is CSVAGGRGTDTQYF.

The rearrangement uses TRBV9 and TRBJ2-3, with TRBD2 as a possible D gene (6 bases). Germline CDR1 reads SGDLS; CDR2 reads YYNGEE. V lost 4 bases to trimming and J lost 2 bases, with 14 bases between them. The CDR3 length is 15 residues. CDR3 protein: CASSPRLGSTDTQYF. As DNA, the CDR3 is TGTGCCAGCAGCCCCCGACTAGGATCCACAGATACGCAGTATTTT.

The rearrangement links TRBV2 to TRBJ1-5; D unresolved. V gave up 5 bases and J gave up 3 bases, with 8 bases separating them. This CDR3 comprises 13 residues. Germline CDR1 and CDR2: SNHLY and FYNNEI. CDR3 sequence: CASSFDNNQPQHF. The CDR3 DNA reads TGTGCCAGCAGTTTCGACAACAATCAGCCCCAGCATTTT. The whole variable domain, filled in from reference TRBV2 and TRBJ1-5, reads EPEVTQTPSHQVTQMGQEVILRCVPISNHLYFYWYRQILGQKVEFLVSFYNNEISEKSEIFDDQFSVERPDGSNFTLKIRSTKLEDSAMYFCASSFDNNQPQHFGDGTRLSIL.